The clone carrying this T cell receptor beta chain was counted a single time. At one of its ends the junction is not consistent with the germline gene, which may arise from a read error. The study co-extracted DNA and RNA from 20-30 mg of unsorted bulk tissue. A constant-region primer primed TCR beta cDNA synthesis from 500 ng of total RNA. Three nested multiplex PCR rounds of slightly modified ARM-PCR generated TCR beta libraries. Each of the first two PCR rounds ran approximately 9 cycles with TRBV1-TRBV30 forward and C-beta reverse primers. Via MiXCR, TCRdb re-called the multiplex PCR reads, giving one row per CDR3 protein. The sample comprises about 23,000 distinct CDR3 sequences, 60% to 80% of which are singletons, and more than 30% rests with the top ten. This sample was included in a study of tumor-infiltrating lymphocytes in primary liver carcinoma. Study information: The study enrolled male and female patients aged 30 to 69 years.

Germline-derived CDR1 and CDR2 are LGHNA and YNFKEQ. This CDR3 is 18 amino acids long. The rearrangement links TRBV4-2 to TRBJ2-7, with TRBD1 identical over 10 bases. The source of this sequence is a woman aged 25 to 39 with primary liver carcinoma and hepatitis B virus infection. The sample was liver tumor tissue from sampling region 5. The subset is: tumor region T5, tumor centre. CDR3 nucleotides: TGTGCCAGCAGCCAAGAACACCTAGGACAGGGGGGACCGCGCGAGCTGTATTTC. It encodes CASSQEHLGQGGPRELYF.